This TCR beta chain was sequenced during a study of identical twins. Study results and limitations: Beta clonotypes that were abundant in cord blood contained fewer insertions, a pattern absent from memory repertoires. Weaker excess twin sharing was seen among beta out-of-frame sequences.

Germline CDR1 MGHRA, CDR2 YSYEKL. V was pared by 8 bases and J by 2 bases, with 10 bases between. The CDR3 spans 14 residues. One entry per CDR3 protein results from TCRdb running MiXCR on the 5' RACE reads. The data show approximately 590,000 distinct CDR3 sequences, with 9.6% seen just once and 2.5% to 3% held by the top ten. On this clonotype itself: Its antigen is unidentified.

Separately, the same data were catalogued under a study of yellow fever vaccine responses in identical twins.

This rearrangement joins TRBV4-1 to TRBJ2-6, with unresolved D. This receptor was obtained from a woman younger than 35 in good health. The sample consisted of PBMCs. Written as DNA, the CDR3 is TGCGCCAGCTTCGACTTAACTGGGGCCAACGTCCTGACTTTC. This gives the protein CASFDLTGANVLTF.